The source of this T cell receptor beta chain is a study of blood T cell repertoires in COVID-19. Study background: Acute and convalescent COVID-19 samples came from the United States, Italy and Spain. The cDNA or gDNA used as material had been derived from T cells, B-cell-depleted T cells, or PBMCs.

Trimming cost V 1 base and J 0 bases; bases outside gene matches: 3. Per the germline V gene, CDR1 is SGHVS and CDR2 is FQNEAQ. CDR3 length: 16 amino acids. In the source study's methods: Scientists estimated how many nucleated cells there were by amplifying reference gene primers. Sequencing was performed with immunoSEQ multiplex PCR; in TCRdb, only in-frame clones are kept and a portion is missing. V and J calls and clone size are given by that table; D and trimming were obtained from the DNA. Counted here are hundreds of thousands of clones, about 85% occurring once; the ten biggest clones make up approximately 3.6%.

The chain couples TRBV7-8 to TRBJ2-7, with 10 bases aligning to TRBD1. The receptor was derived from a woman under 30 with acute or convalescent COVID-19. Sequenced material: peripheral blood. CDR3 DNA sequence: TGTGCCAGCAGCTTAGGGGGGGACAGGGGCTCCTACGAGCAGTACTTC. Translated, it gives CASSLGGDRGSYEQYF.